These T cell receptor beta chains were read from a single sample in a study of cytomegalovirus exposure and HLA in healthy donors. Clones were read by immunoSEQ multiplex PCR, and TCRdb kept only the in-frame ones, dropping some. This table has about 120,000 clones, 80% appearing once. The specimen was PBMCs. The origin of the receptors is a female donor in good health and CMV-seropositive. Each CDR3 is given with its conserved first and last residue. The D gene is left open where the match is weak. Clone size is shown for a subset of rows, as once, few, many or a class of expanded clone.

>TRBV2|TRBJ1-4|TRBD1|NA
CASGGTGGKGNEKLFF
TGTGCCAGCGGGGGAACAGGGGGCAAGGGTAATGAAAAACTGTTTTTT
>TRBV29-1|TRBJ1-5|TRBD1|NA
CSVAGQYNQPQHF
TGCAGCGTGGCGGGACAGTACAATCAGCCCCAGCATTTT
>TRBV18|TRBJ1-3|TRBD1|NA
CASSPSGTGIGNTIYF
TGTGCCAGCTCACCGTCCGGGACAGGGATTGGAAACACCATATATTTT
>TRBV2|TRBJ2-3|NA|NA
CASSRSTRGDTQYF
TGTGCCAGCAGTAGATCAACGCGGGGAGATACGCAGTATTTT
>TRBV9|TRBJ1-2|NA|NA
CASSVAGYGYTF
TGTGCCAGCAGCGTAGCAGGGTATGGCTACACCTTC
>TRBV9|TRBJ2-5|NA|NA
CASSVRGTGWETQYF
TGTGCCAGCAGCGTCAGGGGAACCGGGTGGGAGACCCAGTACTTC
>TRBV2|TRBJ1-1|NA|NA
CASSDPGWMRAFF
TGTGCCAGCAGTGACCCAGGGTGGATGAGAGCTTTCTTT
>TRBV6-5|TRBJ2-1|NA|once
CASNNGYEQFF
TGTGCCAGCAATAACGGGTACGAGCAGTTCTTC
>TRBV23-1|TRBJ2-3|TRBD1|NA
CASSQGVGTGGTDTQYF
TGCGCCAGCAGTCAAGGGGTGGGGACAGGGGGCACAGATACGCAGTATTTT
>TRBV27|TRBJ2-2|NA|once
CASSEFFNTGELFF
TGTGCCAGCTCGGAGTTTTTTAACACCGGGGAGCTGTTTTTT
>TRBV9|TRBJ1-2|NA|NA
CASTPDSDYGYTF
TGTGCCAGCACCCCGGACAGCGACTATGGCTACACCTTC
>TRBV4-1|TRBJ2-3|TRBD2|NA
CASSQDPSGGDTDTQYF
TGCGCCAGCAGCCAGGACCCAAGCGGGGGAGACACAGATACGCAGTATTTT
>TRBV5-1|TRBJ2-2|NA|NA
CASSSGLSNTGELFF
TGCGCCAGCAGCTCTGGACTTTCGAACACCGGGGAGCTGTTTTTT
>TRBV7-2|TRBJ2-5|TRBD1|NA
CASSSGTEETQYF
TGTGCCAGCAGCTCCGGGACAGAAGAGACCCAGTACTTC
>TRBV10-1|TRBJ2-3|TRBD2|NA
CASSRLAGGSTDTQYF
TGCGCCAGCAGTCGACTAGCGGGGGGGAGCACAGATACGCAGTATTTT
>TRBV7-9|TRBJ2-3|NA|once
CASSRDLGEGGTQYF
TGTGCCAGCAGCCGGGACTTGGGGGAAGGTGGAACGCAGTATTTT
>TRBV5-1|TRBJ2-3|TRBD2|NA
CASSLDLAGGNTQYF
TGCGCCAGCAGCTTGGATCTAGCGGGGGGAAATACGCAGTATTTT
>TRBV2|TRBJ1-2|NA|NA
CASSERPIYGYTF
TGTGCCAGCAGTGAGCGGCCGATCTATGGCTACACCTTC
>TRBV29-1|TRBJ1-1|TRBD1|NA
CSVEVRGLNTEAFF
TGCAGCGTTGAGGTCAGGGGGCTGAACACTGAAGCTTTCTTT
>TRBV27|TRBJ1-1|NA|NA
CASSLPGTEAFF
TGTGCCAGCAGTTTACCGGGTACTGAAGCTTTCTTT
>TRBV18|TRBJ1-1|NA|few
CASSHGVESTEAFF
TGTGCCAGCTCACACGGGGTGGAAAGCACTGAAGCTTTCTTT
>TRBV10-3|TRBJ1-1|TRBD1|NA
CASKPDRGGTEAFF
TGTGCCAGCAAACCTGACAGGGGGGGGACTGAAGCTTTCTTT
>TRBV19|TRBJ1-5|NA|NA
CASSDYDGNQPQHF
TGTGCCAGTAGTGACTATGATGGCAATCAGCCCCAGCATTTT
>TRBV11-2|TRBJ2-5|NA|NA
CASSSAAGLQETQYF
TGTGCCAGCAGCTCAGCGGCAGGCCTCCAAGAGACCCAGTACTTC
>TRBV9|TRBJ2-5|NA|NA
CASSDGVQETQYF
TGTGCCAGCAGCGACGGGGTGCAAGAGACCCAGTACTTC
>TRBV18|TRBJ2-1|NA|NA
CASSPSGDQEFF
TGTGCCAGCTCACCATCGGGGGACCAAGAGTTCTTC
>TRBV4-1|TRBJ2-7|TRBD1|NA
CASSYTRTGEAYEQYF
TGCGCCAGCAGCTACACCCGGACAGGGGAGGCCTACGAGCAGTACTTC
>TRBV12-5|TRBJ2-2|NA|once
CASGNGPNTGELFF
TGTGCTAGTGGGAATGGCCCGAACACCGGGGAGCTGTTTTTT
>TRBV19|TRBJ1-2|NA|NA
CASSGQSYGYTF
TGTGCCAGTAGCGGACAGTCTTATGGCTACACCTTC
>TRBV19|TRBJ1-5|NA|NA
CASSIGTRRPQHF
TGTGCCAGTAGTATTGGGACACGTAGACCCCAGCATTTT